The clone carrying this T cell receptor (beta chain) is medium-sized. Its specificity is not known. These data come from a study of T-cell reconstitution after alpha-beta-depleted transplantation in children. General study results and limits: Counts and diversity of T cells one year after transplant came mostly from newly produced T cells. Expanded clones from the graft, numbering several hundred, reportedly supplied alpha-beta T cells about two months after transplant.

Unique molecular identifiers tagged the TCRbeta library. TCRdb analysed the PCR reads with MiXCR anew, one entry per CDR3 protein. The repertoire has 4,500 to 5,000 distinct CDR3 sequences, around 7.3% of them found once; the top ten carry 1.8%. The source of this sequence is a boy younger than two who had a stem cell transplant for SCID, so the T cells may come from the graft donor. This specimen consisted of PBMCs, mostly from graft donor cells, obtained 60 days after TCRalphabeta/CD19-depleted stem cell transplant.

The CDR3 here is CASSSRQEAYNSPLHF. The DNA for the CDR3 is TGTGCCAGCAGTTCAAGACAGGAAGCGTATAATTCACCCCTCCACTTT. The chain is built from TRBV6-5 and TRBJ1-6; perhaps TRBD1 as D (6 bases). CDR1 and CDR2 from the germline V gene are MNHEY and SVGAGI. The CDR3 consists of 16 residues. The germline V and J ends were trimmed by 4 bases and 4 bases, with 14 bases remaining between them.